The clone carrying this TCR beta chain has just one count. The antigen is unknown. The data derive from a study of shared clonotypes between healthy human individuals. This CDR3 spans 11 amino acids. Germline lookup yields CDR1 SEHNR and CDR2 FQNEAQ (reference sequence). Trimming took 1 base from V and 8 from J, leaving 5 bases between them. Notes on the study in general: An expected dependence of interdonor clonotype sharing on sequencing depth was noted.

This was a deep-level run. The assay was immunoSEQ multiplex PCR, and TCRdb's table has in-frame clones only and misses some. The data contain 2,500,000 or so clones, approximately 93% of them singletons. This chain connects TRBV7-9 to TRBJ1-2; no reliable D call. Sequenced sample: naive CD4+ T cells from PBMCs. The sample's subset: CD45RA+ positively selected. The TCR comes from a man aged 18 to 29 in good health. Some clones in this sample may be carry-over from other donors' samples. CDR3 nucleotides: TGTGCCAGCAGCTTAGGTCGGGGCTACACCTTC. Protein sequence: CASSLGRGYTF. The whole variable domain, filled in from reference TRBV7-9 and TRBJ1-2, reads DTGVSQNPRHKITKRGQNVTFRCDPISEHNRLYWYRQTLGQGPEFLTYFQNEAQLEKSRLLSDRFSAERPKGSFSTLEIQRTEQGDSAMYLCASSLGRGYTFGSGTRLTVV.